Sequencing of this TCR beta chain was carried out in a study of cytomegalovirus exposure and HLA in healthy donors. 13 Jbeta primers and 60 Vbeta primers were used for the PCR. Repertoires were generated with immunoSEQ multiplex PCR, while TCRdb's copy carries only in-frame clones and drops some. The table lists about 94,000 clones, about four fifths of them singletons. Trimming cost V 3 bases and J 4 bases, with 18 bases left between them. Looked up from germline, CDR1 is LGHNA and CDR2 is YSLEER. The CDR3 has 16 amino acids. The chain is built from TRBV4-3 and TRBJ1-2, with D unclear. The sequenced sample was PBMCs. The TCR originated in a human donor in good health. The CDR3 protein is CASSQDTSRGLYGYTF. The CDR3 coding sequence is TGCGCCAGCAGCCAGGATACATCCCGAGGCCTCTATGGCTACACCTTC.